Listed below are T cell receptor beta chains from one sample, sequenced in a study of Graves' ophthalmopathy and Graves' hyperthyroidism. One entry per CDR3 protein results from TCRdb running MiXCR on the multiplex PCR reads. The sample lists approximately 210,000 distinct CDR3 sequences, 29% occurring once. The sample taken for sequencing was peripheral blood. These receptors were obtained from a man between 45 and 60 years old with Graves' ophthalmopathy. CDR3s include the opening cysteine and the closing phenylalanine or tryptophan. A D gene is named only where the DNA matches it firmly. Not all rows give a size; the values are once, few, many and, for expanded clones, a class.

>TRBV28|TRBJ2-3|.|.
TGTGCCAGCAGACCCGACAGATTGGATACGCAGTATTTT
CASRPDRLDTQYF
>TRBV12-3/TRBV12-4|TRBJ1-1|many|.
TGTGCCAGCGGCTGGACCGGGATGAACACTGAAGCTTTCTTT
CASGWTGMNTEAFF
>TRBV7-9|TRBJ2-7|many|TRBD2
TGTGCCAGCAGCCCCCGGAGTAGCGGGAGCAACGAGCAGTACTTC
CASSPRSSGSNEQYF
>TRBV7-2|TRBJ1-6|.|.
TGTGCCAGCAGTAATTATAATTCACCCCTCCACTTT
CASSNYNSPLHF
>TRBV7-2|TRBJ1-1|.|.
TGTGCCAGCACCCTCCGGGGGAACACTGAAGCTTTCTTT
CASTLRGNTEAFF
>TRBV28|TRBJ1-5|many|TRBD1
TGTGCCAGCAGTTACTCGACAGGGAATCAGCCCCAGCATTTT
CASSYSTGNQPQHF
>TRBV20-1|TRBJ2-2|many|TRBD2
TGCAGTGCTAGTAGCGGGAGAGCCGGGGAGCTGTTTTTT
CSASSGRAGELFF
>TRBV15|TRBJ2-7|.|TRBD1
TGTGCCACCAGCAGATGGGACAGGGGGAGGTACGAGCAGTACTTC
CATSRWDRGRYEQYF
>TRBV6-1|TRBJ2-2|many|.
TGTGCCAGCAGTGGGCAAATCCCCCCCACCGGGGAGCTGTTTTTT
CASSGQIPPTGELFF
>TRBV11-1|TRBJ2-2|many|TRBD2
TGTGCCAGCAGCTCTAGCGGGAGTTATGGATCCGGGGAGCTGTTTTTT
CASSSSGSYGSGELFF
>TRBV12-3/TRBV12-4|TRBJ2-5|.|TRBD1
TGTGCCAGCAGTTCTGGGACAGGGGGTGTGGGAAGTCAAGAGACCCAGTACTTC
CASSSGTGGVGSQETQYF
>TRBV12-3/TRBV12-4|TRBJ2-5|.|.
TGTGCCGGCAGTTCGGGTGAGACCCAGTACTTC
CAGSSGETQYF
>TRBV19|TRBJ2-7|many|.
TGTGCCAGTAGTATGGGGTTGGCTCTCGAGCAGTACTTC
CASSMGLALEQYF
>TRBV28|TRBJ1-2|many|TRBD1
TGTGCCAGCAGTTCCCGGGACAGGGACGTCTATGGCTACACCTTC
CASSSRDRDVYGYTF
>TRBV11-3|TRBJ2-7|many|.
TGTGCCAGCAGCCGGCAGGGAGGATCCTACGAGCAGTACTTC
CASSRQGGSYEQYF
>TRBV6-1|TRBJ2-7|many|TRBD2
TGTGCCAGCAGTGAACCGGCTAGCGGAAGCTCCTACGAGCAGTACTTC
CASSEPASGSSYEQYF
>TRBV10-1|TRBJ1-5|.|.
TGCGCCAGCAGTGCCGGGGGCGCCCAGCCCCAGCATTTT
CASSAGGAQPQHF
>TRBV5-1|TRBJ2-6|many|TRBD1
TGCGCCAGCAGCACTGGGACAGGGTTGTCTGGGGCCAACGTCCTGACTTTC
CASSTGTGLSGANVLTF
>TRBV20-1|TRBJ1-5|many|.
TGCCCCCTAAAGGGCGGGGTTGAACAGCCCCAGCATTTT
CPLKGGVEQPQHF
>TRBV11-2|TRBJ1-6|.|TRBD1
TGTGCCAGCAGCCGGGACAGGGCAAATTCACCCCTCCACTTT
CASSRDRANSPLHF
>TRBV28|TRBJ2-7|many|.
TGTGCCAGCAGTACCCGGGACGTTCCTAGCTCCTACGAGCAGTACTTC
CASSTRDVPSSYEQYF
>TRBV27|TRBJ1-5|many|.
TGTGCCAGCAGTCCCCTCTCCCCAATTGATCAGCCCCAGCATTTT
CASSPLSPIDQPQHF
>TRBV5-1|TRBJ2-7|many|TRBD2
TGCGCCAGCAGCTCGCCTCCGGGACTAGCGGGAGGGAACTACGAGCAGTACTTC
CASSSPPGLAGGNYEQYF
>TRBV6-1|TRBJ2-7|many|TRBD2
TGTGCCAGCAGTACCACCGGGACTAGCGCCTACGAGCAGTACTTC
CASSTTGTSAYEQYF
>TRBV20-1|TRBJ2-7|.|.
TGCAGTGCTAGAGATTCGGGCGAGCAGTACTTC
CSARDSGEQYF
>TRBV12-3/TRBV12-4|TRBJ2-7|many|TRBD2
TGTGCCAGCAGTTTACCACTAGCGGGAGATTTGTCCGGCGAGCAGTACTTC
CASSLPLAGDLSGEQYF
>TRBV12-3/TRBV12-4|TRBJ1-4|many|.
TGTGCCAGCAGACCAGGAGGTGCAACTAATGAAAAACTGTTTTTT
CASRPGGATNEKLFF
>TRBV7-2|TRBJ2-7|few|.
TGTGCCAGCAGCTATAGGTCAACCTACGAGCAGTACTTC
CASSYRSTYEQYF
>TRBV12-3/TRBV12-4|TRBJ2-7|many|.
TGTGCCAGCCGTAGCCCTTTCGGCGGGCAGTACTTC
CASRSPFGGQYF
>TRBV12-3/TRBV12-4|TRBJ1-3|.|.
TGTGCCAGCATCCTAAGGGGCACTAACACCATATATTTT
CASILRGTNTIYF
>TRBV12-3/TRBV12-4|TRBJ2-2|many|.
TGTGCCAGCAGCCCACGGGGGACCGGGGAGCTGTTTTTT
CASSPRGTGELFF
>TRBV12-3/TRBV12-4|TRBJ1-6|.|TRBD1
TGTGCCAGCGCCAAACAGGGGAGCTCCTATAATTCACCCCTCCACTTT
CASAKQGSSYNSPLHF
>TRBV27|TRBJ2-7|many|TRBD1
TGTGCCAGCAGTTTATCCCAGGACAGGAACTACGAGCAGTACTTC
CASSLSQDRNYEQYF
>TRBV28|TRBJ2-7|many|TRBD1
TGTGCCAGCAAGCCGGGGACAGGGTTCCACGAGCAGTACTTC
CASKPGTGFHEQYF
>TRBV15|TRBJ2-6|.|.
TGTGCCACCAGCAGAGATTTTTCTGGGGCCAACGTCCTGACTTTC
CATSRDFSGANVLTF